This T cell receptor (beta chain) was documented in a study of T-cell memory formation after mild COVID-19. Employing constant-segment primers, 5'RACE generated TCR alpha and TCR beta cDNA libraries bearing sample barcodes and UMIs. TCRdb reprocessed the 5' RACE reads with MiXCR, giving one entry per CDR3 protein. The sample contains around 500,000 distinct CDR3 sequences, about 18% of which appear only once. Study findings and constraints: There was no confirmation that second-wave clones peaking on day 37 were SARS-CoV-2 specific. The main location of contracting CD4+ clones was CM and EM, and that of contracting CD8+ clones was EMRA. Cross-reactive memory apparently joined, as some responding clones appeared in pre-infection memory.

The length of the CDR3 is 16 residues. Germline-derived CDR1 and CDR2 are LNHDA and SQIVND (reference sequence). The J segment lost 1 base and the V segment lost 5 bases, leaving 10 bases of the junction unmatched. Ten or more counts support this clonotype. Antigen: not known. This sequence joins TRBV19 and TRBJ2-7; 8 bases match TRBD1. The receptor comes from an adult woman who had mild COVID-19 (a few samples of this study predate the infection). Cell type and time point are not known. Sequenced input: PBMCs or a T cell subset sorted from them (not recorded which). In nucleotides, the CDR3 is TGTGCCAGTAGTTTACGTCAGGGGGCGAGGTCCTACGAGCAGTACTTC. Translation gives CASSLRQGARSYEQYF.